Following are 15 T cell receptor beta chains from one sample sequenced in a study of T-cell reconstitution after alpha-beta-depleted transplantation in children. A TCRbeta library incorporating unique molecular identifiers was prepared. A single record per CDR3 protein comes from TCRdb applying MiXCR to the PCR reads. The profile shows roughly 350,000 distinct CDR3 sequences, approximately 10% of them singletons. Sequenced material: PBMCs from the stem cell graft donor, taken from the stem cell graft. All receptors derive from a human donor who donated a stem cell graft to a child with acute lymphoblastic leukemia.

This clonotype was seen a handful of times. The CDR3 region is CASSPNSGKAATGELFF. The CDR3 DNA follows: TGTGCCAGCAGCCCCAATAGCGGGAAAGCAGCGACCGGGGAGCTGTTTTTT. The chain carries TRBV7-3 and TRBJ2-2; TRBD2 aligns across 8 bases. This CDR3 spans 17 amino acids. Germline loops: CDR1 SGHTA, CDR2 FQGTGA. V gave up 5 bases and J gave up 5 bases; unmatched junction bases: 13.

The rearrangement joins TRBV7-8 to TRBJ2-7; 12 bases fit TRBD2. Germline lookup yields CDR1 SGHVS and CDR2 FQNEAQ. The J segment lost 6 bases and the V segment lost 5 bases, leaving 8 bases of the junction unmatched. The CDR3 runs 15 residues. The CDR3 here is CASSPSTSGRAEQYF. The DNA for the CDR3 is TGTGCCAGCAGCCCATCGACTAGCGGGAGAGCCGAGCAGTACTTC.

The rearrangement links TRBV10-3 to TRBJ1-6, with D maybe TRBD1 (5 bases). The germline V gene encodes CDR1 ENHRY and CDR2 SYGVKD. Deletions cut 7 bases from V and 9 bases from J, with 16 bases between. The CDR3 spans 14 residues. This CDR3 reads CAITEDGTGSPLHF. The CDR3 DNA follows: TGTGCCATCACTGAAGACGGGACTGGTTCACCCCTCCACTTT.

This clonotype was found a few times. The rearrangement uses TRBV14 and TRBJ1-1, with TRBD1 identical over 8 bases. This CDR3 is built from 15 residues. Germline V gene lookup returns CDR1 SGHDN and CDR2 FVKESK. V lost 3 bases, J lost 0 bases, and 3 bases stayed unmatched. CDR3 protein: CASSQRTGLNTEAFF. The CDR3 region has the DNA TGTGCCAGCAGCCAGAGGACAGGGTTGAACACTGAAGCTTTCTTT.

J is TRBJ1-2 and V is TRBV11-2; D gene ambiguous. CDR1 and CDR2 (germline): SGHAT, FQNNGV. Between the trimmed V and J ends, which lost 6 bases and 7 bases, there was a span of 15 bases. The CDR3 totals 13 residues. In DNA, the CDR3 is TGTGCCAGCAGGGCGGGATGGGCCCTTGGCTACACCTTC. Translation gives CASRAGWALGYTF.

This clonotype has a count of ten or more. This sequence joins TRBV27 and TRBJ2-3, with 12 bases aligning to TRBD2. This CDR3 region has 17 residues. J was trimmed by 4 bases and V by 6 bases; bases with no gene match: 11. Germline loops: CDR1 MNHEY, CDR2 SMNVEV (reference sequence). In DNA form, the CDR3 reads TGTGCCAGCAGCCAGACTAGCGGGAGCCTTTTCGCAGATACGCAGTATTTT. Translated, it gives CASSQTSGSLFADTQYF.

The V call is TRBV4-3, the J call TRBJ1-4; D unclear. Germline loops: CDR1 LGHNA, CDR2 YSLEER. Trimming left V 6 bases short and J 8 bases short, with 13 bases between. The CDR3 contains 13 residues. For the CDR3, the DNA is TGCGCCAGCAGTCCGGACCACGAGGAAAAACTGTTTTTT. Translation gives CASSPDHEEKLFF.

The CDR3 DNA is TGTGCCAGCAGCTATAGGGGTGGTAGCGGGAGTGAGCAGTTCTTC. Residues: CASSYRGGSGSEQFF. The chain carries TRBV7-9 and TRBJ2-1, with 9 bases lining up with TRBD2. V trimming: 4 bases; J trimming: 9 bases; junction bases outside the gene matches: 10. The CDR3 is 15 residues long. Per the germline V gene, CDR1 is SEHNR and CDR2 is FQNEAQ (reference sequence). The entire variable domain, with the rest obtained from reference TRBV7-9 and TRBJ2-1, is as follows: DTGVSQNPRHKITKRGQNVTFRCDPISEHNRLYWYRQTLGQGPEFLTYFQNEAQLEKSRLLSDRFSAERPKGSFSTLEIQRTEQGDSAMYLCASSYRGGSGSEQFFGPGTRLTVL.

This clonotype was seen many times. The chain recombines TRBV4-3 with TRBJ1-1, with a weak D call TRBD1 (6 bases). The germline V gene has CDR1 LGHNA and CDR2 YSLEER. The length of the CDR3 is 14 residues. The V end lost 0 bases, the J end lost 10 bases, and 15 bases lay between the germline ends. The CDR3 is CASSQDLRQGIAFF. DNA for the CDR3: TGCGCCAGCAGCCAAGATTTAAGGCAGGGGATAGCTTTCTTT.

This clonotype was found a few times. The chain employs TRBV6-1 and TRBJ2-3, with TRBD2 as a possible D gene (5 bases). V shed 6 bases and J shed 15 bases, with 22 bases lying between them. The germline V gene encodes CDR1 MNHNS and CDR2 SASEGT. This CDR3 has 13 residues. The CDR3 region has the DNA TGTGCCAGCAGAGCCTCTAGCACCCCCTCAAAATATTTT. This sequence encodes CASRASSTPSKYF.

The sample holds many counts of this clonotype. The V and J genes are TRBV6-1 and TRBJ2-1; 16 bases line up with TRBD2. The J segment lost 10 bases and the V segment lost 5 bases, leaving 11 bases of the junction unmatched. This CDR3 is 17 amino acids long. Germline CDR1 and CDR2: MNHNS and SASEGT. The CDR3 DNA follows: TGTGCCAGCAGTCGTCCCGGGACTAGCGGGAGGGCTGGAGAGCAGTTCTTC. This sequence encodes CASSRPGTSGRAGEQFF.

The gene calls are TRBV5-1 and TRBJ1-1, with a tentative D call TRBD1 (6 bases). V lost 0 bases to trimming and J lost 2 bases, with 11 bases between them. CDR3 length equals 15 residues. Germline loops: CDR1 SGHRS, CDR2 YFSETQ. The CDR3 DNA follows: TGCGCCAGCAGCTTGGTTCCGGACAGTAACACTGAAGCTTTCTTT. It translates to CASSLVPDSNTEAFF.

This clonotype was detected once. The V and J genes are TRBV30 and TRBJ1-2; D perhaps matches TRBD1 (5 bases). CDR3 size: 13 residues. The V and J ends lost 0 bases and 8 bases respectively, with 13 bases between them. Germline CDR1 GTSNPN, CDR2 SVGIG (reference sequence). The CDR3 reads CAWSVVGPVGYTF. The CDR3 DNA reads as TGTGCCTGGAGTGTAGTGGGGCCGGTCGGCTACACCTTC.

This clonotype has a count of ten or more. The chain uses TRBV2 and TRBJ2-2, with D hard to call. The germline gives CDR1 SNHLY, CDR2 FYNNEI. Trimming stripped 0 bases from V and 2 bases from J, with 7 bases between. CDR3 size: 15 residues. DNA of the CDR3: TGTGCCAGCAGTGAAGCACGGGCTAACACCGGGGAGCTGTTTTTT. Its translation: CASSEARANTGELFF. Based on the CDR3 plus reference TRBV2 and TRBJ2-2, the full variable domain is EPEVTQTPSHQVTQMGQEVILRCVPISNHLYFYWYRQILGQKVEFLVSFYNNEISEKSEIFDDQFSVERPDGSNFTLKIRSTKLEDSAMYFCASSEARANTGELFFGEGSRLTVL.

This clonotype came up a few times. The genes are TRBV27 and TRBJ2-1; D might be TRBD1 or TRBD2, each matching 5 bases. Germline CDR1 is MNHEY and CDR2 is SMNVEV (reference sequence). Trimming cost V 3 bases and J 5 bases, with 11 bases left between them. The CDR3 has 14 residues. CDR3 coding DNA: TGTGCCAGCAGTTTCCGGGACGCAGACAATGAGCAGTTCTTC. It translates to CASSFRDADNEQFF.